This TCR beta chain was sequenced in a study of CD8 T cells in ankylosing spondylitis. Findings and caveats of the study: Prior work had noted some motif variants in reactive arthritis blood and synovial fluid. According to the report, clones linked to the disease were significantly enriched in matched synovial fluid samples taken from ankylosing spondylitis patients. There was a TCR beta motif, made of several highly homologous variants, that appeared characteristic of ankylosing spondylitis blood.

5'-RACE, quantitative and with molecular barcodes, yielded the TCR beta libraries. One entry per CDR3 protein results from TCRdb running MiXCR on the 5' RACE reads. The sample has around 450,000 distinct CDR3 sequences; 26% are singletons. This CDR3 is 13 amino acids long. V lost 7 bases and J 4 bases, leaving 13 bases between the germline ends. From germline, CDR1 is MGHDK and CDR2 SYGVNS. On this clonotype: What it binds is unknown.

The sample consisted of blood, either unsorted or a sorted T cell fraction (not recorded which). The chain joins TRBV25-1 to TRBJ2-5, with D possibly being TRBD1 (6 bases). This sequence was found in a male donor with ankylosing spondylitis. CDR3 nucleotide sequence: TGTGCCAGCAATCAGGGGCCGGGAGAGACCCAGTACTTC. Protein product: CASNQGPGETQYF.